These 7 T cell receptor beta chains share one sample of origin, sequenced in a study of blood T cell repertoires in COVID-19. Libraries were prepared by immunoSEQ multiplex PCR; TCRdb keeps only in-frame clonotypes and omits some of them. The data show about 410,000 clones, about 89% seen once. Sequences were obtained from peripheral blood. The source is a woman between 40 and 50 years old with COVID-19, enrolled during active disease.

The rearrangement joins TRBV28 to TRBJ2-7; TRBD2 might be the D (5 bases). From germline, CDR1 is MDHEN and CDR2 SYDVKM. Trimming removed 5 bases from V and 0 bases from J, with 14 bases in between. The CDR3 totals 15 residues. The CDR3, as DNA: TGTGCCAGCAGTCGGGGTCATGGGGTCTCCTACGAGCAGTACTTC. Amino acid sequence: CASSRGHGVSYEQYF.

V is TRBV5-1 and J is TRBJ1-2; D is possibly TRBD1 (6 bases). CDR3 length: 14 amino acids. V was shortened by 2 bases and J by 8 bases, with 16 bases between the two germline ends. CDR1 is SGHRS, CDR2 YFSETQ, per germline. CDR3 bases: TGCGCCAGCAGCTTTCAAGGGCCAGGGGACGGCTACACCTTC. Residues: CASSFQGPGDGYTF.

V and J are TRBV28 and TRBJ1-1; 7 bases match TRBD1. After removal of 2 bases from V and 5 bases from J, the junction contained 2 bases not matched to a gene. Germline V CDR1 and CDR2: MDHEN, SYDVKM. The CDR3 runs to 13 residues. The CDR3 is CASSLRGRTEAFF. CDR3 nucleotides: TGTGCCAGCAGTTTAAGGGGGCGAACTGAAGCTTTCTTT.

This chain joins TRBV7-6 and TRBJ1-4; 9 nucleotides match TRBD1. The CDR3 totals 14 residues. Germline V gives CDR1 SGHVS, CDR2 FNYEAQ. The junction had 0 bases not matched to a gene; V was cut back by 3 bases and J by 4 bases. Written as DNA, the CDR3 is TGTGCCAGCAGCTTGACAGGGGGTAATGAAAAACTGTTTTTT. This translates into CASSLTGGNEKLFF.

At least ten counts were recorded for this clone. The chain uses TRBV5-4 and TRBJ1-1; D is uncertain. CDR1 SGHNT and CDR2 YYREEE come from the germline V gene (reference sequence). V lost 0 bases to trimming and J lost 6 bases, with 6 bases between them. The CDR3 loop spans 12 amino acids. This CDR3 is CASSLDTAEAFF. In nucleotides, the CDR3 is TGTGCCAGCAGCTTGGACACCGCTGAAGCTTTCTTT.

The V gene is TRBV4-1, the J gene TRBJ2-1; 14 bases align to TRBD2. The CDR3 sequence is 15 residues long. The V gene end was trimmed by 4 bases and the J gene end by 6 bases; junction bases not matched to a gene: 2. Germline CDR1 reads MGHRA; CDR2 reads YSYEKL. This chain's CDR3 is CASSLGLAGANEQFF. The CDR3 DNA reads TGCGCCAGCAGCCTGGGACTAGCGGGAGCCAATGAGCAGTTCTTC.

The CDR3 coding sequence is TGTGCCAGCAGCCAAACCGACAGGCCTGCCACTAACTATGGCTACACCTTC. This codes for CASSQTDRPATNYGYTF. This chain connects TRBV4-2 to TRBJ1-2; tentative D call: TRBD1 (6 bases). Looked up from germline, CDR1 is LGHNA and CDR2 is YNFKEQ. V lost 2 bases and J lost 0, with 16 bases in between. The CDR3 contains 17 residues.